The 24 T cell receptor beta chains given below trace back to one sample, sequenced in a study of T-cell memory formation after mild COVID-19. Each CDR3 protein gets one entry after TCRdb re-called the 5' RACE reads with MiXCR. The sample has 500,000 to 550,000 distinct CDR3 sequences, just over 20% seen once. Specimen: PBMCs or a T cell subset sorted from them (not recorded which). Receptors originate from an adult woman who had mild COVID-19 (a few samples of this study predate the infection). Cell type and time point are not known.

This clonotype was detected once. The gene calls are TRBV2 and TRBJ2-7; the D is unclear. This CDR3 region has 13 residues. Trimming took 4 bases from V and 2 from J, leaving 9 bases between them. The germline CDR1 and CDR2 sequences are SNHLY and FYNNEI. CDR3 in amino acids: CASSGEKTYEQYF. The CDR3 region has the DNA TGTGCCAGCAGTGGTGAAAAAACCTACGAGCAGTACTTC.

This clonotype came up a few times. This rearrangement joins TRBV18 to TRBJ2-7; 8 positions agree with TRBD2. With 3 bases clipped from V and 5 bases from J, the junction kept 3 bases outside the gene matches. The CDR3 extends over 13 amino acids. Germline V gene data show CDR1 as KGHSH and CDR2 as LQKENI. The CDR3 is CASSPGLVDEQYF. CDR3 DNA sequence: TGTGCCAGCTCACCGGGACTAGTGGACGAGCAGTACTTC.

This sequence joins TRBV6-5 and TRBJ1-1; D gene uncertain. Per the germline V gene, CDR1 is MNHEY and CDR2 is SVGAGI. Trimming cost V 2 bases and J 0 bases, with 13 bases left between them. CDR3 length: 16 amino acids. CDR3 amino acids: CASSYDRLYMNTEAFF. The CDR3 DNA follows: TGTGCCAGCAGTTACGATCGGCTATACATGAACACTGAAGCTTTCTTT.

The sample holds a few counts of this clonotype. The chain links TRBV30 to TRBJ2-2, with 8 nucleotides matching TRBD1. In germline, CDR1 is GTSNPN, CDR2 SVGIG (reference sequence). There are 15 residues in the CDR3. V shed 3 bases and J 6 bases; nucleotides not matched to a gene: 9. The CDR3 loop reads CAWRSVKDRAGELFF. The CDR3 DNA sequence: TGTGCCTGGAGAAGTGTAAAGGACAGGGCCGGGGAGCTGTTTTTT.

The CDR3 DNA reads TGTGCCAGCCAGATGGGACCGTCGAAAAACATTCAGTACTTC. Translated, it gives CASQMGPSKNIQYF. This chain links TRBV3-1 with TRBJ2-4; D may match TRBD1 or TRBD2 (5 bases each). Germline V CDR1 and CDR2: LGHDT, YNNKEL (reference sequence). V dropped 8 bases and J dropped 4 bases, with 15 bases sitting between them. This CDR3 region has 14 residues.

The V and J genes are TRBV12-3 or TRBV12-4 and TRBJ2-7, with D unresolved. The length of the CDR3 is 15 residues. V was trimmed by 6 bases and J by 0 bases, leaving 15 bases between them. This chain's CDR3 is CASSKAQRSSYEQYF. DNA of the CDR3: TGTGCCAGCAGCAAAGCACAGAGGAGCTCCTACGAGCAGTACTTC.

V is TRBV29-1 and J is TRBJ1-1; 9 nucleotides line up with TRBD1. V was pared by 6 bases and J by 6 bases, with 5 bases of the junction left unmatched. Germline assignment: CDR1 SQVTM and CDR2 ANQGSEA. The CDR3 is 12 amino acids. The CDR3, as DNA: TGCAGCGTCGGGACAGGGTCGGCTGAAGCTTTCTTT. Translation gives CSVGTGSAEAFF.

This clonotype was picked up a small number of times. This rearrangement joins TRBV7-9 to TRBJ2-1; 7 bases match TRBD2. This CDR3 has 15 residues. J gave up 4 bases and V 5 bases, and 8 bases lay outside the gene matches. Germline V gene sequence: CDR1 SEHNR, CDR2 FQNEAQ (reference sequence). This CDR3 is CASSRPGGRYNEQFF. The CDR3 bases are TGTGCCAGCAGCCGCCCGGGGGGACGATACAATGAGCAGTTCTTC. Complete variable domain (other parts from reference TRBV7-9 and TRBJ2-1): DTGVSQNPRHKITKRGQNVTFRCDPISEHNRLYWYRQTLGQGPEFLTYFQNEAQLEKSRLLSDRFSAERPKGSFSTLEIQRTEQGDSAMYLCASSRPGGRYNEQFFGPGTRLTVL.

This clonotype has a count of ten or more. This rearrangement joins TRBV7-2 to TRBJ2-5; D not certain. V was trimmed by 5 bases and J by 2 bases, leaving 3 bases between them. Germline V gene data show CDR1 as SGHTA and CDR2 as FQGNSA. CDR3 size: 11 residues. The DNA for the CDR3 is TGTGCCAGCAGCGAACAAGAGACCCAGTACTTC. Encoded protein: CASSEQETQYF.

This chain links TRBV7-2 with TRBJ2-2, with D perhaps assigned TRBD1 or TRBD2 (6 bases each). CDR3 size: 16 residues. Per the germline V gene, CDR1 is SGHTA and CDR2 is FQGNSA. V was shortened by 7 bases and J by 0 bases, with 15 bases between the two germline ends. CDR3 loop: CASNGGGKANTGELFF. The CDR3 DNA follows: TGTGCCAGCAATGGGGGCGGGAAGGCGAACACCGGGGAGCTGTTTTTT. The variable domain in full, completed from reference TRBV7-2 and TRBJ2-2, reads GAGVSQSPSNKVTEKGKDVELRCDPISGHTALYWYRQSLGQGLEFLIYFQGNSAPDKSGLPSDRFSAERTGGSVSTLTIQRTQQEDSAVYLCASNGGGKANTGELFFGEGSRLTVL.

This clonotype occurred many times. The CDR3 bases are TGCGCCAGCAGCTTGGTTAGTTCGAACAATAATTCACCCCTCCACTTT. Amino acid sequence: CASSLVSSNNNSPLHF. The chain links TRBV5-1 to TRBJ1-6; D gene uncertain. V lost 0 bases, J lost 5 bases, and 12 bases lay in between. Germline CDR1 is SGHRS and CDR2 is YFSETQ. CDR3 length equals 16 residues.

This chain joins TRBV4-1 and TRBJ2-3; a weak D match, TRBD1 (6 bases). Germline V gene data show CDR1 as MGHRA and CDR2 as YSYEKL. With 2 bases removed from V and 4 bases from J, the gap between germline ends came to 10 bases. CDR3 size: 14 residues. The chain's CDR3 is CASSQTGPADTQYF. DNA of the CDR3: TGCGCCAGCAGCCAAACAGGGCCCGCAGATACGCAGTATTTT.

The CDR3: CASSPGGKVQPQHF. The CDR3, as DNA: TGTGCCAGCAGTCCTGGGGGTAAGGTTCAGCCCCAGCATTTT. The chain uses TRBV6-2 or TRBV6-3 and TRBJ1-5, with D possibly TRBD1 on 5 matching bases. The CDR3 loop spans 14 amino acids. Germline assignment: CDR1 MNHEY and CDR2 SVGEGT. V was clipped by 5 bases and J by 6 bases, with 14 bases between them.

There are a few counts of this clonotype. The chain uses TRBV12-3 or TRBV12-4 and TRBJ1-1; no reliable D call. There are 16 residues in the CDR3. V lost 1 base and J 0 bases, leaving 12 bases between the germline ends. The CDR3 nucleotides are TGTGCCAGCAGTTTAGGAGCAGGAGCTATGAACACTGAAGCTTTCTTT. Translating gives CASSLGAGAMNTEAFF.

This chain joins TRBV2 and TRBJ2-7; 10 nucleotides align to TRBD1. The V gene end was trimmed by 11 bases and the J gene end by 5 bases; junction bases not matched to a gene: 12. There are 14 residues in the CDR3. Per the germline V gene, CDR1 is SNHLY and CDR2 is FYNNEI. The CDR3 loop is CAGGQGTLGNEQYF. The CDR3 bases are TGTGCCGGGGGACAGGGGACGTTGGGAAACGAGCAGTACTTC.

This clonotype was found a few times. This chain joins TRBV14 and TRBJ2-2; TRBD2 matches 11 bases. The CDR3 is made up of 16 amino acids. Trimming took 6 bases from V and 6 from J; bases not matched to a gene: 9. Germline-derived CDR1 and CDR2 are SGHDN and FVKESK. DNA of the CDR3: TGTGCCAGCAGTCGAACTAGCGGGAGTAGGTCCGGGGAGCTGTTTTTT. It specifies CASSRTSGSRSGELFF.

This clonotype was found a few times. CDR3 amino acids: CASSLEAGGDYEQYF. The CDR3 DNA reads as TGTGCCAGCAGCTTAGAGGCAGGGGGGGACTACGAGCAGTACTTC. The chain links TRBV7-6 to TRBJ2-7, with D possibly being TRBD1 or TRBD2 (7 bases each). CDR3 length: 15 residues. CDR1 and CDR2 from the germline V gene are SGHVS and FNYEAQ. V was pared by 1 base and J by 3 bases, with 13 bases between.

The chain uses TRBV2 and TRBJ1-1; 9 positions agree with TRBD1. Germline V gene sequence: CDR1 SNHLY, CDR2 FYNNEI. The CDR3 contains 14 residues. The V gene end was trimmed by 7 bases and the J gene end by 1 base; junction bases not matched to a gene: 4. The CDR3: CASKLDRGNTEAFF. Written as DNA, the CDR3 is TGTGCCAGCAAGCTGGACAGGGGGAACACTGAAGCTTTCTTT.

This clonotype was seen more than once but under ten times. The chain uses TRBV7-3 and TRBJ2-1, with 7 bases that match TRBD2. Trimming took 1 base from V and 4 from J; bases not matched to a gene: 4. The germline gives CDR1 SGHTA, CDR2 FQGTGA. There are 15 residues in the CDR3. In DNA form, the CDR3 reads TGTGCCAGCAGCTTAAGTGGCGGGGGATACAATGAGCAGTTCTTC. Its translation is CASSLSGGGYNEQFF.

This chain links TRBV5-5 with TRBJ2-1, with 11 bases that match TRBD2. With V trimmed by 0 bases and J by 16 bases, 6 bases remained unmatched. Germline CDR1 SGHKS, CDR2 YYEKEE (reference sequence). CDR3 length equals 13 residues. In nucleotides, the CDR3 is TGTGCCAGCAGCTTGGTTACTAGCGGGAGCGTCTTCTTC. Its protein is CASSLVTSGSVFF. Together with reference TRBV5-5 and TRBJ2-1, the CDR3 gives the full variable domain: DAGVTQSPTHLIKTRGQQVTLRCSPISGHKSVSWYQQVLGQGPQFIFQYYEKEERGRGNFPDRFSARQFPNYSSELNVNALLLGDSALYLCASSLVTSGSVFFGPGTRLTVL.

This clonotype was counted ten times or more. CDR3 nucleotide sequence: TGTGCCAGCAGCTTAGGCCAGGACTACAATGAGCAGTTCTTC. It codes for CASSLGQDYNEQFF. The chain carries TRBV7-3 and TRBJ2-1; D uncertain. Trimming cost V 2 bases and J 3 bases, with 8 bases left between them. The CDR3 totals 14 residues. From germline, CDR1 is SGHTA and CDR2 FQGTGA.

This clonotype was counted between two and nine times. The rearrangement joins TRBV5-6 to TRBJ2-6; D gene unclear. CDR1 and CDR2 from the germline V gene are SGHDT and YYEEEE. V lost 4 bases and J 2 bases, leaving 13 bases between the germline ends. The CDR3 spans 16 residues. CDR3 nucleotide sequence: TGTGCCAGCAGCGCTATCGGTACAACTGGGGCCAACGTCCTGACTTTC. It is translated as CASSAIGTTGANVLTF.

Remarks on this clonotype: One junction end does not reproduce the germline sequence, and a read error may be involved. This chain links TRBV3-1 with TRBJ2-3, with 11 positions matching TRBD2. This CDR3 has 15 residues. The germline V gene has CDR1 LGHDT and CDR2 YNNKEL (reference sequence). The CDR3 is CASSLAGGRGDTRYF. Written as DNA, the CDR3 is TGTGCCAGCAGTCTAGCGGGGGGCCGCGGAGATACGCGGTATTTT.

Comment on this clonotype: The junction and the germline gene differ at one end; a read error may be behind it. The chain joins TRBV27 to TRBJ2-5; D is perhaps TRBD1 (5 bases). CDR1 and CDR2 from the germline V gene are MNHEY and SMNVEV (reference sequence). CDR3 size: 14 residues. DNA for the CDR3: TGTGCCAGCAGTTTGAATCAGGGCCAAGGGACCCAGTACTTC. Protein: CASSLNQGQGTQYF.